This passage covers 20 T cell receptor beta chains from one sample sequenced in a study of blood T cell repertoires in COVID-19. Sequenced by immunoSEQ multiplex PCR; TCRdb stores in-frame clones only, minus some. The repertoire holds around 250,000 clones, with around 80% as singletons. Sequenced: peripheral blood. Receptor source: a woman aged 18-35 years with acute or convalescent COVID-19.

The chain is built from TRBV27 and TRBJ2-3; D is unclear. Germline V gene sequence: CDR1 MNHEY, CDR2 SMNVEV (reference sequence). This CDR3 comprises 16 residues. Trimming cost V 1 base and J 2 bases, with 13 bases left between them. Here the CDR3 reads CASSLWFERHTDTQYF. As DNA, the CDR3 is TGTGCCAGCAGTTTATGGTTTGAGAGGCACACAGATACGCAGTATTTT.

The CDR3 loop reads CASSEAVRGLRYEQYF. In nucleotides, the CDR3 is TGTGCCAGCAGTGAAGCGGTGAGGGGGCTCCGCTACGAGCAGTACTTC. The rearrangement links TRBV6-1 to TRBJ2-7; 7 bases are a match to TRBD1. Per the germline V gene, CDR1 is MNHNS and CDR2 is SASEGT. J lost 3 bases, V lost 0 bases, and 8 bases had no gene match. The CDR3 has 16 residues.

This clone showed up just a few times. The CDR3 sequence is CSAIRTGRAFF. CDR3 nucleotides: TGCAGTGCTATACGGACAGGACGAGCTTTCTTT. The rearrangement joins TRBV20-1 to TRBJ1-1, with 7 bases fitting TRBD1. CDR1 and CDR2 from the germline V gene are DFQATT and SNEGSKA (reference sequence). The CDR3 length is 11 residues. With 4 bases clipped from V and 10 bases from J, the junction kept 6 bases outside the gene matches.

The chain couples TRBV18 to TRBJ1-3; no clear D gene. The CDR3 loop spans 17 amino acids. Germline values: CDR1 KGHSH, CDR2 LQKENI. V lost 1 base and J 0 bases, leaving 13 bases between the germline ends. The CDR3 DNA sequence: TGTGCCAGCTCACCACGCATGGTGCCTAGCTCTGGAAACACCATATATTTT. It is translated as CASSPRMVPSSGNTIYF.

This chain connects TRBV7-9 to TRBJ2-5, with D possibly matching TRBD2 (5 bases). V lost 1 base and J 0 bases, leaving 9 bases between the germline ends. Germline V gene data show CDR1 as SEHNR and CDR2 as FQNEAQ (reference sequence). CDR3 length equals 15 residues. The DNA for the CDR3 is TGTGCCAGCAGCTTAGTCCTAGCCGACCAAGAGACCCAGTACTTC. It yields the protein CASSLVLADQETQYF.

The CDR3 DNA reads TGTGCCTGGAGTTTAGGCGGTGGAAACACCATATATTTT. Translated, it gives CAWSLGGGNTIYF. The rearrangement uses TRBV30 and TRBJ1-3; D not certain. The germline V gene encodes CDR1 GTSNPN and CDR2 SVGIG (reference sequence). The CDR3 contains 13 residues. Trimming stripped 2 bases from V and 3 bases from J, with 8 bases between.

This clone turned up a few times. This chain uses TRBV25-1 with TRBJ1-1, with D possibly TRBD1 on 5 matching bases. Trimming left V 2 bases short and J 5 bases short, with 9 bases between. The germline gives CDR1 MGHDK, CDR2 SYGVNS. CDR3 length equals 13 residues. CDR3 amino acids: CASSEPGGTEAFF. In nucleotides, the CDR3 is TGTGCCAGCAGTGAACCCGGGGGTACTGAAGCTTTCTTT.

The J gene is TRBJ2-2, the V gene TRBV6-2 or TRBV6-3, with D perhaps TRBD1 (6 bases). The CDR3 totals 12 residues. Deletions cut 6 bases from V and 6 bases from J, with 8 bases between. Germline V gene sequence: CDR1 MNHEY, CDR2 SVGEGT. Here the CDR3 DNA reads TGTGCCAGCAGCACAGGGCCCGGGGAGCTGTTTTTT. It yields the protein CASSTGPGELFF.

The chain couples TRBV28 to TRBJ2-5; unclear D gene. CDR1 MDHEN and CDR2 SYDVKM come from the germline V gene. Trimming took 3 bases from V and 5 from J, leaving 16 bases between them. The CDR3 covers 15 residues. The CDR3, as DNA: TGTGCCAGCAGTTTCCCTACTGGGCTTGCGGAGACCCAGTACTTC. This codes for CASSFPTGLAETQYF.

This sequence joins TRBV24-1 and TRBJ1-5; 7 nucleotides align to TRBD1. Looked up from germline, CDR1 is KGHDR and CDR2 is SFDVKD. The junction had 5 bases not matched to a gene; V was cut back by 2 bases and J by 5 bases. CDR3 length: 15 amino acids. CDR3 coding DNA: TGTGCCACCAGTGATTCAGACAGGGTCCATCAGCCCCAGCATTTT. Its translation is CATSDSDRVHQPQHF.

This clone appeared a few times. This chain joins TRBV18 and TRBJ1-1; no clear D. Germline V lookup: CDR1 KGHSH, CDR2 LQKENI. With 2 bases removed from V and 6 bases from J, the gap between germline ends came to 28 bases. The CDR3 runs 19 residues. In DNA, the CDR3 is TGTGCCAGCTCACCAGGTCAAACCGACGGTTGGGCTTTGGGCGCTGAAGCTTTCTTT. Protein sequence: CASSPGQTDGWALGAEAFF.

The chain couples TRBV12-3 or TRBV12-4 to TRBJ2-7; maybe TRBD1 (6 bases). With 6 bases removed from V and 4 bases from J, the gap between germline ends came to 7 bases. CDR3 length: 11 amino acids. The CDR3 DNA is TGTGCCAGCAGGACAGGATACGAGCAGTACTTC. This codes for CASRTGYEQYF.

In DNA form, the CDR3 reads TGTGCCAGCAGCCCCGACAGGGGGCAAGCCAAAAACATTCAGTACTTC. Translating it yields CASSPDRGQAKNIQYF. This chain uses TRBV14 with TRBJ2-4; TRBD1 agrees at 10 bases. Germline V gene lookup returns CDR1 SGHDN and CDR2 FVKESK. The CDR3 sequence is 16 residues long. The trim removed 4 bases at V and 0 bases at J, leaving 3 bases unmatched.

This rearrangement joins TRBV25-1 to TRBJ2-2; no firm D call. CDR1 and CDR2 (germline): MGHDK, SYGVNS. This CDR3 contains 15 residues. The V end lost 3 bases, the J end lost 0 bases, and 8 bases lay between the germline ends. The CDR3: CASSDRVANTGELFF. Here the CDR3 DNA reads TGTGCCAGCAGTGATCGGGTCGCGAACACCGGGGAGCTGTTTTTT. The full variable domain, rest sourced from reference TRBV25-1 and TRBJ2-2, is EADIYQTPRYLVIGTGKKITLECSQTMGHDKMYWYQQDPGMELHLIHYSYGVNSTEKGDLSSESTVSRIRTEHFPLTLESARPSHTSQYLCASSDRVANTGELFFGEGSRLTVL.

Written as DNA, the CDR3 is TGCAGCGCAAACCGACAGGGGGCGGCCCGTGGCACTGAAGCTTTCTTT. This gives the protein CSANRQGAARGTEAFF. J is TRBJ1-1 and V is TRBV29-1; 10 bases map to TRBD1. V lost 7 bases and J lost 4; bases outside the gene matches: 15. The CDR3 has 16 residues. Germline CDR1 is SQVTM and CDR2 is ANQGSEA.

The chain links TRBV6-4 to TRBJ1-2; D uncertain. This CDR3 contains 13 residues. The germline V gene has CDR1 MRHNA and CDR2 SNTAGT. V was shortened by 2 bases and J by 8 bases, with 12 bases between the two germline ends. The CDR3 nucleotides read TGTGCCAGCAGTGACGTTCCAGGAGGAGGCTACACCTTC. The encoded protein is CASSDVPGGGYTF.

The chain carries TRBV7-9 and TRBJ2-7; possibly TRBD2 for D (5 bases). CDR1 SEHNR and CDR2 FQNEAQ come from the germline V gene (reference sequence). Between the trimmed V and J ends, which lost 2 bases and 3 bases, there was a span of 11 bases. The length of the CDR3 is 14 residues. For the CDR3, the DNA is TGTGCCAGCAGCTTAAGAACGGGATACTACGAGCAGTACTTC. This translates into CASSLRTGYYEQYF.

The rearrangement joins TRBV28 to TRBJ1-3, with D possibly being TRBD1 (5 bases). CDR1 is MDHEN and CDR2 is SYDVKM in the germline V gene. CDR3 length equals 16 residues. V was trimmed by 3 bases and J by 0 bases, leaving 12 bases between them. CDR3 in amino acids: CASSLGGARSGNTIYF. For the CDR3, the DNA is TGTGCCAGCAGTTTGGGAGGGGCCCGCTCTGGAAACACCATATATTTT. Together with reference TRBV28 and TRBJ1-3, the CDR3 gives the full variable domain: DVKVTQSSRYLVKRTGEKVFLECVQDMDHENMFWYRQDPGLGLRLIYFSYDVKMKEKGDIPEGYSVSREKKERFSLILESASTNQTSMYLCASSLGGARSGNTIYFGEGSWLTVV.

The V gene is TRBV13, the J gene TRBJ2-2; 7 bases align to TRBD2. Germline trimming cut 1 base from V and 1 base from J; bases unmatched to any gene: 18. CDR1 is PRHDT, CDR2 FYEKMQ, per germline (reference sequence). The CDR3 is 21 residues long. The chain's CDR3 is CASSLVVYSSGGEVNTGELFF. The CDR3 DNA follows: TGTGCCAGCAGCTTAGTGGTTTACTCTAGCGGAGGCGAAGTGAACACCGGGGAGCTGTTTTTT. Looking up the rest from reference TRBV13 and TRBJ2-2 gives the full variable domain: AAGVIQSPRHLIKEKRETATLKCYPIPRHDTVYWYQQGPGQDPQFLISFYEKMQSDKGSIPDRFSAQQFSDYHSELNMSSLELGDSALYFCASSLVVYSSGGEVNTGELFFGEGSRLTVL.

The J gene is TRBJ2-7, the V gene TRBV20-1, with TRBD2 matching over 13 bases. The germline V gene has CDR1 DFQATT and CDR2 SNEGSKA (reference sequence). The CDR3 sequence is 15 residues long. The trim removed 3 bases at V and 6 bases at J, leaving 8 bases unmatched. In nucleotides, the CDR3 is TGCAGTGCTAGTCCCGGGACTAGCGGGAATCGCGAGCAGTACTTC. Translating gives CSASPGTSGNREQYF.